This T cell receptor beta chain was documented in a study of CD8+ T cells in alopecia areata. Whole-study results and caveats: The study found tofacitinib significantly decreased scalp clonality and expanded CD8+ clones among the top 100. Many expanded lesional clones persisted in scalp and blood during tofacitinib treatment.

Sample treatment: oral pan-JAK inhibitor, 5-10 mg twice daily. The length of the CDR3 is 15 residues. Germline V gives CDR1 SEHNR, CDR2 FQNEAQ (reference sequence). Trimming left V 5 bases short and J 0 bases short, with 10 bases between. After isolation, RNA underwent reverse transcription to generate cDNA as the sequencing template. This table comes from immunoSEQ multiplex PCR, and its TCRdb copy is limited to in-frame clones, with some not included. In the table there are approximately 140,000 clones, 75% to 85% of which are singletons. As regards this clone: Its antigen remains unknown.

This receptor was identified in a human donor with alopecia areata. The specimen comprised CD8+ T cells sorted from blood, sampled at week 4, from a patient treated with tofacitinib. The chain couples TRBV7-9 to TRBJ2-2, with D possibly being TRBD2 (6 bases). The CDR3 coding sequence is TGTGCCAGCAGCGATAGCGGCACGAACACCGGGGAGCTGTTTTTT. This gives the protein CASSDSGTNTGELFF.